This entry concerns a single T cell receptor beta chain. This specimen belongs to a study of control samples from healthy donors and cancer patients. The CDR3 loop spans 15 amino acids. V was trimmed by 3 bases and J by 0 bases, leaving 10 bases between them. The germline V gene encodes CDR1 SGHDN and CDR2 FVKESK. Some clones are missing from TCRdb's copy, which holds only in-frame ones; the method was immunoSEQ multiplex PCR. This table holds about 95,000 clones, approximately 80% found once. The rearrangement uses TRBV14 and TRBJ2-3; TRBD2 is a possible D gene (6 bases). The sample consisted of blood. The receptor was derived from a man in his thirties or forties in good health. CDR3 protein: CASSQPGLSTDTQYF. The DNA for the CDR3 is TGTGCCAGCAGCCAGCCGGGACTTAGCACAGATACGCAGTATTTT.